This is a list of T cell receptor beta chains from one sample in a study of cytomegalovirus exposure and HLA in healthy donors. The assay was immunoSEQ multiplex PCR, and TCRdb's table has in-frame clones only and misses some. The data show 150,000 to 200,000 clones, 70% to 80% seen once. The sequencing input was PBMCs. All receptors come from a woman aged 40 to 50 in good health and CMV-seronegative. Each CDR3 is given with its conserved first and last residue. D genes are given only for firm matches. Only some rows state a clone size, as once, few, many or a class for expanded clones.

>14|TRBJ2-7|TRBD2|NA|TRBV7-9
TGTGCCAGCAGCCTAGGACTAGGCCCCTACGAGCAGTACTTC
CASSLGLGPYEQYF
>15|TRBJ1-5|TRBD1|NA|TRBV5-5
TGTGCCAGCAGTCCAACAGGGGGATCAGGACAGCCCCAGCATTTT
CASSPTGGSGQPQHF
>14|TRBJ1-1|TRBD1|NA|TRBV5-1
TGCGCCAGCAGCTTGGCCGATGACAGGGTTGAAGCTTTCTTT
CASSLADDRVEAFF
>13|TRBJ1-1|NA|NA|TRBV5-1
TGCGCCAGCAGCTTGAACAGAGACACTGAAGCTTTCTTT
CASSLNRDTEAFF
>12|TRBJ2-3|NA|NA|TRBV11-2
TGTGCCAGCAGCACCACCGCACAGGTGGAGTATTTT
CASSTTAQVEYF
>15|TRBJ1-5|TRBD1|NA|TRBV18
TGTGCCAGCCCAGGTCAGGGGGGCATTAGTCAGCCCCAGCATTTT
CASPGQGGISQPQHF
>15|TRBJ2-6|NA|NA|TRBV7-2
TGTGCCAGCAGCTTGGGGGGGCTGGGGGCCAACGGCCTGACTTTC
CASSLGGLGANGLTF
>14|TRBJ2-1|NA|NA|TRBV6-5
TGTGCCAGCAGCCGCGGGGGCGCCTACAATGAGCAGTTCTTC
CASSRGGAYNEQFF
>17|TRBJ2-4|TRBD2|NA|TRBV4-3
TGCGCCAGCAGCCAAGGAACGAGCGGGACTGCCAAAAACAGTCAGTACTTC
CASSQGTSGTAKNSQYF
>15|TRBJ2-1|TRBD1|NA|TRBV10-3
TGTGCCATCAGGGGAGACAGGGGCTCCTACAATGAGCAGTTCTTC
CAIRGDRGSYNEQFF
>13|TRBJ1-2|NA|NA|TRBV6-6
TGTGCCAGCAGTTCCGGGACTCAATATGGCTACACCTTC
CASSSGTQYGYTF
>15|TRBJ1-6|NA|NA|TRBV25-1
TGTGCCAGCAGTGACGCCAGGGGCTATAATTCACCCCTCCACTTT
CASSDARGYNSPLHF
>14|TRBJ2-4|TRBD2|NA|TRBV2
TGTGCCAGCAGGCCCACTAGCGCCAAAAACAGTCAGTACTTC
CASRPTSAKNSQYF
>16|TRBJ1-1|NA|NA|TRBV7-9
TGTGCCAGCAGCCCCCAATGGACAGTAGAGAACACTGAAGCTTTCTTT
CASSPQWTVENTEAFF
>15|TRBJ2-1|TRBD1|NA|TRBV9
TGTGCCAGCAGCAGGACAGGGGACTCCTACAATGAGCAGTTCTTC
CASSRTGDSYNEQFF
>14|TRBJ1-5|NA|NA|TRBV30
TGTGCCTGGGCCCGAACAGGGTCTAATCAGCCCCAGCATTTT
CAWARTGSNQPQHF
>16|TRBJ2-3|TRBD2|NA|TRBV6-5
TGTGCCAGCAGTTCCCCGATAGCGGGACGCACAGATACGCAGTATTTT
CASSSPIAGRTDTQYF
>12|TRBJ1-6|NA|few|TRBV2
TGTGCCAGCACCCAGGGAAATTCACCCCTCCACTTT
CASTQGNSPLHF
>13|TRBJ2-1|NA|NA|TRBV28
TGTGCCAGTAGCGAGACCTCATACAATGAGCAGTTCTTC
CASSETSYNEQFF
>16|TRBJ2-1|NA|NA|TRBV7-2
TGTGCCAGCAGCCCACAGCGCGGGTCGGACTACAATGAGCAGTTCTTC
CASSPQRGSDYNEQFF
>13|TRBJ1-1|TRBD1|NA|TRBV6-1
TGTGCCAGCAGACCAGGGGGTTTCGCTGAAGCTTTCTTT
CASRPGGFAEAFF
>11|TRBJ1-1|NA|NA|TRBV30
TGTGCCTGTCTACGGGGCACTGAAGCTTTCTTT
CACLRGTEAFF
>14|TRBJ2-7|TRBD1|NA|TRBV29-1
TGCAGCGTTAAAGGGACAGGGGCTACCTACGAGCAGTACTTC
CSVKGTGATYEQYF
>14|TRBJ2-1|TRBD2|NA|TRBV29-1
TGCAGCGCAGAAAGCGGGAGGGCAGGCAATGAGCAGTTCTTC
CSAESGRAGNEQFF
>14|TRBJ1-5|NA|NA|TRBV19
TGTGCCAGTACGCAGGGGCGATTGGGTCAGCCCCAGCATTTT
CASTQGRLGQPQHF
>15|TRBJ2-5|TRBD1|NA|TRBV2
TGTGCCAGCAGTGGGAACAGGGGCCGGGAAGAGACCCAGTACTTC
CASSGNRGREETQYF
>11|TRBJ2-7|NA|NA|TRBV6-6
TGTGCCAGCAGTTTAGGGGACGAGCAGTACTTC
CASSLGDEQYF
>13|TRBJ2-5|NA|few|TRBV9
TGTGCCAGCAGCGTGGGGAGTGAAGAGACCCAGTACTTC
CASSVGSEETQYF
>18|TRBJ2-6|TRBD2|NA|TRBV5-6
TGTGCCAGCAGCTTGGGGACTAGCGGGAGCTCTGGGGCCAACGGCCTGACTTTC
CASSLGTSGSSGANGLTF
>13|TRBJ2-1|NA|NA|TRBV27
TGTGCCAGCAGTTTAACTGAAAGGGGGGAGCAGTTCTTC
CASSLTERGEQFF
>13|TRBJ1-5|TRBD1|NA|TRBV2
TGTGCCAGCAGCAGGGACAGGGACCAGCCCCAGCATTTT
CASSRDRDQPQHF
>13|TRBJ2-3|NA|few|TRBV29-1
TGCAGCGTCAGACTAGTTGGTACAGATACGCAGTATTTT
CSVRLVGTDTQYF
>14|TRBJ1-6|NA|NA|TRBV11-3
TGTGCCAGCAGCTTGATACAGGCTAATTCACCCCTCCACTTT
CASSLIQANSPLHF
>16|TRBJ2-3|TRBD2|NA|TRBV6-1
TGTGCCAGCAGTGAAGGCATAGCGGGGGGCACAGATACGCAGTATTTT
CASSEGIAGGTDTQYF
>18|TRBJ2-3|TRBD2|few|TRBV27
TGTGCCAGCAGTTTATTTGCTAGCGGGGCCTATAGCACAGATACGCAGTATTTT
CASSLFASGAYSTDTQYF
>15|TRBJ1-2|TRBD1|NA|TRBV28
TGTGCCAGCAGTTTATGGGGCGCAGGGGGTGTTGGCTACACCTTC
CASSLWGAGGVGYTF
>15|TRBJ2-1|NA|NA|TRBV19
TGTGCCAGTAGTATAGTGGGACACTATAACAATGAGCAGTTCTTC
CASSIVGHYNNEQFF
>14|TRBJ2-7|TRBD2|few|TRBV27
TGTGCCAGCAGCCGAGCGGGAGTCTGGTACGAGCAGTACTTC
CASSRAGVWYEQYF
>14|TRBJ2-7|NA|NA|TRBV29-1
TGCAGCGCAATACTAGTCCTAGGCTCCTACGAGCAGTACTTC
CSAILVLGSYEQYF
>16|TRBJ2-2|TRBD1|NA|TRBV5-4
TGTGCCAGCAGCCCGGCGACAGGGTTGGGCACCGGGGAGCTGTTTTTT
CASSPATGLGTGELFF
>12|TRBJ1-2|NA|NA|TRBV19
TGTGCCAGTAGCCGTACAGGGTTTGGCTACACCTTC
CASSRTGFGYTF
>18|TRBJ2-1|TRBD2|NA|TRBV4-2
TGTGCCAGCAGCCAGGATGATCCGGGACTAGCGGGGCCGGGTGAGCAGTTCTTC
CASSQDDPGLAGPGEQFF
>14|TRBJ1-2|TRBD1|NA|TRBV4-3
TGCGCCAGCAGCCAAGAAAGTGGCAGGGGGGGCTACACCTTC
CASSQESGRGGYTF
>15|TRBJ2-3|NA|NA|TRBV28
TGTGCCAGCAGTTTATTAGATCGGAGCACAGATACGCAGTATTTT
CASSLLDRSTDTQYF
>13|TRBJ2-6|TRBD2|NA|TRBV2
TGTGCCAGCAGGACGAGCGGGGCCAACGGCCTGACTTTC
CASRTSGANGLTF
>13|TRBJ2-3|TRBD2|NA|TRBV9
TGTGCCAGTAGCGGGAGAGGGACAGATACGCAGTATTTT
CASSGRGTDTQYF
>17|TRBJ1-6|TRBD1|NA|TRBV5-6
TGTGCCAGCAGCTTCGACAGGGCCCAAGCGCACAATTCACCCCTCCACTTT
CASSFDRAQAHNSPLHF
>13|TRBJ1-6|NA|NA|TRBV9
TGTGCCAGCGCTCTGGCCCCCAATTCACCCCTCCACTTT
CASALAPNSPLHF
>15|TRBJ2-1|TRBD2|NA|TRBV11-2
TGTGCCAGCAGCGTAAAACCGGGACTACACAATGAGCAGTTCTTC
CASSVKPGLHNEQFF
>13|TRBJ1-4|NA|NA|TRBV25-1
TGTGCCAGCGGAGAAGGGGCTAATGAAAAACTGTTTTTT
CASGEGANEKLFF
>14|TRBJ2-1|NA|NA|TRBV9
TGTGCCAGCAGCGTAAGCGGCCCCTACAATGAGCAGTTCTTC
CASSVSGPYNEQFF
>15|TRBJ2-7|TRBD1|NA|TRBV5-1
TGCGCCAGCAGCGTACCCGGGACAGGGTACCACGAGCAGTACTTC
CASSVPGTGYHEQYF